The entry below describes one T cell receptor (beta chain). The sample is drawn from a study of blood T cells in healthy people across ages. Then a second PCR, running roughly 7 to 11 cycles, was carried out with a sample-barcoded 5' primer and a J-beta primer mix. TCRdb analysed the 5' RACE reads with MiXCR anew, one entry per CDR3 protein. The table has about 540,000 distinct CDR3 sequences, about 24% seen once. Germline V gene lookup returns CDR1 MGHRA and CDR2 YSYEKL. The CDR3 is 19 residues long. V trimming: 5 bases; J trimming: 0 bases; junction bases outside the gene matches: 14. This same sample was also taken into another study, of T cells of mothers and their children. From that study: Mothers gave over 8.5 million TCR beta CDR3 reads each, and children several million each.

The receptor was derived from a boy aged 10-17 years in good health. This sequence joins TRBV4-1 and TRBJ2-3; 10 bases match TRBD2. Sequencing was done on a sample of blood. CDR3 protein: CASSSRGSGGSDSTDTQYF. The CDR3 DNA reads TGCGCCAGCAGCTCCCGCGGTAGCGGGGGGTCTGATAGCACAGATACGCAGTATTTT.